This T cell receptor (beta chain) appears in the sequencing data of a study of T cell clonality in common variable immunodeficiency. Study-level points and caveats: Reportedly, TCR beta sequences from common variable immunodeficiency showed fewer deletions and N-nucleotide insertions. CVID subjects had higher TCRbeta clonality than healthy controls, most marked in about a third.

Sequenced by immunoSEQ multiplex PCR; TCRdb stores in-frame clones only, minus some. This sample has about 19,000 clones, each found more than once. On this clone: Its antigen is still unknown. The missing CDR3 end, 3 residues past where the read stops, is filled in from the germline J gene.

This CDR3 has 13 residues. The germline CDR1 and CDR2 sequences are GTSNPN and SVGIG (reference sequence). V lost 0 bases to trimming and J lost 4 bases, with 7 bases between them. This TCR was recovered from a human donor with common variable immunodeficiency. This chain uses TRBV30 with TRBJ1-5, with D perhaps matching TRBD1 (5 bases). Material: peripheral blood mononuclear cells. The part of the CDR3 DNA that was read is TGTGCCTGGAGTGTGAGGGGTAATCAGCCC. Its translation: CAWSVRGNQP. In full, the CDR3 is CAWSVRGNQPQHF.